The clone carrying this T cell receptor (beta chain) occurred once. While infection was still active, Seattle patients were enrolled and then followed longitudinally. Germline CDR1 and CDR2: LNHNV and YYDKDF (reference sequence). The CDR3 is 15 amino acids. V trimming: 3 bases; J trimming: 0 bases; junction bases outside the gene matches: 4. This entry belongs to a study of blood T cell repertoires in COVID-19. As for the study in general: The United States, Italy and Spain were the sources of the acute and convalescent COVID-19 samples. From T cells, B-cell-depleted T cells, or PBMCs came the material, which was cDNA or gDNA.

Original methodology: Using reference gene primer amplification, nucleated cell counts were estimated. Generated by immunoSEQ multiplex PCR, the TCRdb table keeps only in-frame clones and is missing some. The V and J calls and clone size are taken from that table; D and trimming were inferred from the DNA. The repertoire holds more than 150,000 clones, with around nine tenths as singletons. This receptor was obtained from a woman aged 70-85 years with COVID-19, enrolled during active disease. The rearrangement uses TRBV15 and TRBJ1-1; 7 bases are a match to TRBD1. Sequencing was done on a sample of peripheral blood. The CDR3 DNA is TGTGCCACCAGCAGGCAGACAGGGTTGAACACTGAAGCTTTCTTT. This gives the protein CATSRQTGLNTEAFF.